This T cell receptor (beta chain) is from a study of monozygotic twins with cystic fibrosis. About the research overall: Library input was three micrograms of fragmented DNA, with approximately 16 PCR cycles. Study-wide results and caveats: In 13 of 16 pairs, V gene usage was closest to the co-twin's. Clonality was generally low (median approximately 0.0094), higher in the most severe patients. Unrelated CF individuals shared fewer identical clonotypes than monozygotic CF twins.

The CDR3 has 15 amino acids. Germline values: CDR1 MNHNS, CDR2 SASEGT. V lost 0 bases, J lost 1 base, and 9 bases lay in between. A word on this clone: Its antigen is undetermined.

TCRdb's copy holds only in-frame clones and misses some; the assay was immunoSEQ multiplex PCR. Here the sample spans about 21,000 clones, under 95% being singletons. The receptor was derived from a girl aged 2 to 9 with cystic fibrosis. The sequenced sample consisted of blood. The chain has TRBV6-1 and TRBJ1-1, with TRBD1 as a possible D gene (5 bases). The chain's CDR3 is CASSEAPTGNTEAFF. CDR3 coding DNA: TGTGCCAGCAGTGAAGCCCCTACAGGGAACACTGAAGCTTTCTTT.